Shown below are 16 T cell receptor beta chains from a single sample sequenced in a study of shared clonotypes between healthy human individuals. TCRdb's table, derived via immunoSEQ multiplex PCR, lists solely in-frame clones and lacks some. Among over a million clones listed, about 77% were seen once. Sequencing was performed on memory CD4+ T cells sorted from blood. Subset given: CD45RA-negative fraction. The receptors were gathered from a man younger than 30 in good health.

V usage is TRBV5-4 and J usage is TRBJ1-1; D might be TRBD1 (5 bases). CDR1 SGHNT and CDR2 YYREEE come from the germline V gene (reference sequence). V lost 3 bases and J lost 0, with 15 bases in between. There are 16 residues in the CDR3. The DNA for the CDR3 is TGTGCCAGCAGCTCCGACAGCCGTTTTATGAACACTGAAGCTTTCTTT. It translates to CASSSDSRFMNTEAFF.

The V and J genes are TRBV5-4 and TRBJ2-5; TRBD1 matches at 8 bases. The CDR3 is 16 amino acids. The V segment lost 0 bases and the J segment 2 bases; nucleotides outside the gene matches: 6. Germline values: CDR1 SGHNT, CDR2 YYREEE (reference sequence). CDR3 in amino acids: CASSLGQGIKQETQYF. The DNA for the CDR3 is TGTGCCAGCAGCTTGGGACAGGGGATCAAGCAAGAGACCCAGTACTTC.

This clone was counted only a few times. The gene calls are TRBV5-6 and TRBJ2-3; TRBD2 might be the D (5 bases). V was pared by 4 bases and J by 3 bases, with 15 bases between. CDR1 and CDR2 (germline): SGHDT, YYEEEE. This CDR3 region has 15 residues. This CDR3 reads CASSHGVAGTDTQYF. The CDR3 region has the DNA TGTGCCAGCAGCCACGGGGTAGCCGGAACAGATACGCAGTATTTT.

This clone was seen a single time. The CDR3 protein is CASSPGQVNEKLFF. In DNA form, the CDR3 reads TGTGCTAGCTCCCCGGGACAGGTTAATGAAAAACTGTTTTTT. The V call is TRBV7-7, the J call TRBJ1-4; 8 positions match TRBD1. CDR3 length: 14 residues. CDR1 and CDR2 from the germline V gene are SSHAT and FNYEAQ (reference sequence).

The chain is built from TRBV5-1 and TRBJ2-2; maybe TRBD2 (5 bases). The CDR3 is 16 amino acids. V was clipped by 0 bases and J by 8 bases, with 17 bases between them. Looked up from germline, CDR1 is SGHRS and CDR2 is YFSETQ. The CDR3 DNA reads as TGCGCCAGCAGCTTGGCCCTGTCCGGGGAGAGGGGGGAGCTGTTTTTT. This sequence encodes CASSLALSGERGELFF.

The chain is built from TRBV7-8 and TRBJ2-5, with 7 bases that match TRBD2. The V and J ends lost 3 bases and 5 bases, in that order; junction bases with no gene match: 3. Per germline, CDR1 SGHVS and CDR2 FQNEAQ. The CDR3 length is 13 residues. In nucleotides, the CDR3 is TGTGCCAGCAGCTTCGGGGGGACGGAGACCCAGTACTTC. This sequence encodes CASSFGGTETQYF.

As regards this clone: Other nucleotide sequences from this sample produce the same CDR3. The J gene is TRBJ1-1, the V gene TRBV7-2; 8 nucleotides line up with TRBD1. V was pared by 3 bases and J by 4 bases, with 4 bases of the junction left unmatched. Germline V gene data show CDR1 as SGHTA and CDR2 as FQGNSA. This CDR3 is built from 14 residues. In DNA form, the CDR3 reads TGTGCCAGCAGCTTGGGACAGGTAGCCACTGAAGCTTTCTTT. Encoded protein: CASSLGQVATEAFF.

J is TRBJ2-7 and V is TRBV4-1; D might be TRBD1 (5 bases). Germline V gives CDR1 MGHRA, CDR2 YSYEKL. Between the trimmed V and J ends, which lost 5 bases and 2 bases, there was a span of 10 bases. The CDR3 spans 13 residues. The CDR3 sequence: CASSYRSPYEQYF. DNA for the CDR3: TGCGCCAGCAGCTACAGGTCCCCCTACGAGCAGTACTTC.

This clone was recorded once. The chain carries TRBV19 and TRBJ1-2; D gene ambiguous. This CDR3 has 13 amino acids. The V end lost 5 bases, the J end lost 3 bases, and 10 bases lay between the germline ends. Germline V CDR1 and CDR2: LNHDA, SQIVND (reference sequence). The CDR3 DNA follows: TGTGCCAGTAGTGTCAGCAGGTACTATGGCTACACCTTC. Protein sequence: CASSVSRYYGYTF.

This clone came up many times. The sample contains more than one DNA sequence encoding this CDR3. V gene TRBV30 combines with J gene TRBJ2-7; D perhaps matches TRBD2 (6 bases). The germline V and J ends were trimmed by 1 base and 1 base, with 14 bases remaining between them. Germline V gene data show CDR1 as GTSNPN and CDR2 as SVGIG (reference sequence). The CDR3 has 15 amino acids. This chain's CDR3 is CAWSGPSGLSYEQYF. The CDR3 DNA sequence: TGTGCCTGGAGTGGCCCCTCGGGACTTTCCTACGAGCAGTACTTC.

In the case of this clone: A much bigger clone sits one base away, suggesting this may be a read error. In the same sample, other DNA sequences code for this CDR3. Here the CDR3 DNA reads TGTGCCAGCAGCGTCGGGACAGCGAACACTGAAGCTTTCTTT. This sequence encodes CASSVGTANTEAFF. V and J are TRBV9 and TRBJ1-1; the match to TRBD1 covers 7 bases. Trimming cost V 2 bases and J 1 base; bases outside gene matches: 2. The germline gives CDR1 SGDLS, CDR2 YYNGEE. The CDR3 has 14 amino acids. The full variable domain, rest sourced from reference TRBV9 and TRBJ1-1, is DSGVTQTPKHLITATGQRVTLRCSPRSGDLSVYWYQQSLDQGLQFLIQYYNGEERAKGNILERFSAQQFPDLHSELNLSSLELGDSALYFCASSVGTANTEAFFGQGTRLTVV.

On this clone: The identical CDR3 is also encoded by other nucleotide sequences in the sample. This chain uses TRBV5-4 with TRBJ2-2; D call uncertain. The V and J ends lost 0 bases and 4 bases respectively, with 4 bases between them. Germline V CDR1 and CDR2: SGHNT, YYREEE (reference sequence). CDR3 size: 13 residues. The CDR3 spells CASSLATTGELFF. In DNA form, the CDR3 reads TGTGCCAGCAGCTTGGCGACCACCGGGGAGCTGTTTTTT.

The CDR3 protein is CASIERQGETQYF. CDR3 nucleotide sequence: TGTGCCAGCATCGAGCGACAGGGAGAGACCCAGTACTTC. The rearrangement uses TRBV7-9 and TRBJ2-5; 7 bases fit TRBD1. The CDR3 is 13 residues long. V was clipped by 7 bases and J by 4 bases; unmatched bases: 6. CDR1 and CDR2 (germline): SEHNR, FQNEAQ (reference sequence).

The CDR3 coding sequence is TGTGCCAGCAGCCGGGAGGGCCGGGCAGATACGCAGTATTTT. It encodes CASSREGRADTQYF. The chain employs TRBV7-9 and TRBJ2-3, with TRBD2 matching over 8 bases. The CDR3 contains 14 residues. Looked up from germline, CDR1 is SEHNR and CDR2 is FQNEAQ (reference sequence). With 5 bases clipped from V and 4 bases from J, the junction kept 5 bases outside the gene matches.

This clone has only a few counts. The CDR3 DNA is TGTGCCAGCAGTTATTCAAATCAAGCTTTCTTT. Protein product: CASSYSNQAFF. The chain combines TRBV6-5 with TRBJ1-1; D is unresolved. Looked up from germline, CDR1 is MNHEY and CDR2 is SVGAGI. The germline V and J ends were trimmed by 3 bases and 9 bases, with 8 bases remaining between them. The CDR3 loop spans 11 amino acids.

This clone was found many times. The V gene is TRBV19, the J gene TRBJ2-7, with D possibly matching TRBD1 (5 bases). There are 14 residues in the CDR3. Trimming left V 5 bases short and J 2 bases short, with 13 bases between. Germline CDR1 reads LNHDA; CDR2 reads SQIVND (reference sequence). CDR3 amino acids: CASSLTGYTYEQYF. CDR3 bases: TGTGCCAGTAGTCTAACAGGTTATACCTACGAGCAGTACTTC.